Listed below are T cell receptor beta chains from one sample, sequenced in a study of T-cell memory formation after mild COVID-19. A single record per CDR3 protein comes from TCRdb applying MiXCR to the 5' RACE reads. The data show a few hundred thousand distinct CDR3 sequences, more than 15% seen once. Sequenced input: PBMCs or a T cell subset sorted from them (not recorded which). All receptors derive from a man aged 18-30 years who had mild COVID-19 (a few samples of this study predate the infection). Cell type and time point are not known. The CDR3 runs from the conserved cysteine through the conserved F or W. Fields, in order: J gene, D gene, V gene, clone size, CDR3 DNA, CDR3 protein. D genes are given only for firm matches. Expanded clones get a size class; other rows say once, few or many, or leave the size out.

J: TRBJ2-1
D: TRBD1
V: TRBV3-1
size: NA
DNA: TGTGCCAGCAGCCAAGTGACGACAGGGGATTTCACTGAGCAGTTCTTC
CDR3: CASSQVTTGDFTEQFF

J: TRBJ2-3
D: NA
V: TRBV4-1
size: once
DNA: TGCGCCAGCAGCCAAGAAGGTGTCCCTAGCACAGATACGCAGTATTTT
CDR3: CASSQEGVPSTDTQYF

J: TRBJ1-1
D: NA
V: TRBV7-2
size: few
DNA: TGTGCCAGCAGCTTATATTTCTCTGAAGCTTTCTTT
CDR3: CASSLYFSEAFF

J: TRBJ2-1
D: NA
V: TRBV29-1
size: few
DNA: TGCAGCGTTGATCGTTTAACAGGCCTGGCGCAGTTCTTC
CDR3: CSVDRLTGLAQFF

J: TRBJ2-3
D: TRBD1
V: TRBV7-9
size: few
DNA: TGTGCCAGCAGCGACAGGGGGCGAATAGATACGCAGTATTTT
CDR3: CASSDRGRIDTQYF

J: TRBJ1-5
D: TRBD1
V: TRBV6-2/TRBV6-3
size: NA
DNA: TGTGCCAGCACCTCCACAGGGGGAAGAAATCAGCCCCAGCATTTT
CDR3: CASTSTGGRNQPQHF

J: TRBJ2-7
D: NA
V: TRBV4-1
size: NA
DNA: TGCGCCAGCAGCCAAGCAGGCCTAGGCCACGAGCAGTACTTC
CDR3: CASSQAGLGHEQYF

J: TRBJ2-1
D: NA
V: TRBV7-9
size: few
DNA: TGTGCCAGCATGTCGACACAGGGAACATACAATGAGCAGTTCTTC
CDR3: CASMSTQGTYNEQFF

J: TRBJ2-1
D: TRBD2
V: TRBV12-3/TRBV12-4
size: NA
DNA: TGTGCCAGCAGTTGGCCTAGCGGGGCCCACAATGAGCAGTTCTTC
CDR3: CASSWPSGAHNEQFF

J: TRBJ1-6
D: TRBD1
V: TRBV27
size: few
DNA: TGTGCCAGCAGTTTGCGCCTCTCAGGGGGATCACCCCTCCACTTT
CDR3: CASSLRLSGGSPLHF

J: TRBJ1-6
D: NA
V: TRBV27
size: NA
DNA: TGTGCCAGCAGTTTATCGGGTCCCCGGTCGTGGCCTTCACCCCTCCACTTT
CDR3: CASSLSGPRSWPSPLHF

J: TRBJ2-6
D: NA
V: TRBV7-8
size: few
DNA: TGTGCCAGCAGCTTACGCACGGACTACTACTCTGGGGCCAACGTCCTGACTTTC
CDR3: CASSLRTDYYSGANVLTF

J: TRBJ1-6
D: NA
V: TRBV9
size: NA
DNA: TGTGCCAGCGCCAGTGGGGGTTATAATTCACCCCTCCACTTT
CDR3: CASASGGYNSPLHF

J: TRBJ2-4
D: TRBD2
V: TRBV5-1
size: few
DNA: TGCGCCAGCAGCGTCCAGCCTCTAGCGGGGATAGCCAAAAACATTCAGTACTTC
CDR3: CASSVQPLAGIAKNIQYF

J: TRBJ2-3
D: NA
V: TRBV11-2
size: few
DNA: TGTGCCAGCAGCTTAGAGTTCGGCACAGATACGCAGTATTTT
CDR3: CASSLEFGTDTQYF

J: TRBJ2-1
D: NA
V: TRBV7-2
size: many
DNA: TGTGCCAGCAGCATATGGGTCGACAATGAGCAGTTCTTC
CDR3: CASSIWVDNEQFF

J: TRBJ1-3
D: NA
V: TRBV5-1
size: NA
DNA: TGCGCCAGCAGCTTTCCCCCGTTGGGTGCGGCTGGAAACACCATATATTTT
CDR3: CASSFPPLGAAGNTIYF

J: TRBJ2-2
D: NA
V: TRBV5-1
size: few
DNA: TGCGCCAGCAGCTACGCGCCGGAGGCTGGGGAGCTGTTTTTT
CDR3: CASSYAPEAGELFF

J: TRBJ1-3
D: TRBD1
V: TRBV5-1
size: NA
DNA: TGCGCCAGCAGCCCCCAGGGGGCTGTGGGAAACACCATATATTTT
CDR3: CASSPQGAVGNTIYF

J: TRBJ1-1
D: NA
V: TRBV12-5
size: NA
DNA: TGTGCTAGTGGGGGTCGGGCTCTGAACACTGAAGCTTTCTTT
CDR3: CASGGRALNTEAFF